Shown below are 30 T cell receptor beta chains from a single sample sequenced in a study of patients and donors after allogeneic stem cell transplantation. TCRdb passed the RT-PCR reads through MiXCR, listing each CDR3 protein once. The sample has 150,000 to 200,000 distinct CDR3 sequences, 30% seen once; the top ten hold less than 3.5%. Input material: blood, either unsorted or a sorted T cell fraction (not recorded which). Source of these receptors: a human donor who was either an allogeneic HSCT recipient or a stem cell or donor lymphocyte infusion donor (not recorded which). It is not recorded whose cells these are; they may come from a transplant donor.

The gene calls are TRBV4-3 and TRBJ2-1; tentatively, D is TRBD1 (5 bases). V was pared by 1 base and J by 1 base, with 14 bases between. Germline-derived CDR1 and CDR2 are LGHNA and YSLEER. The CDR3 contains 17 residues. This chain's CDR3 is CASSQAISGMSYNEQFF. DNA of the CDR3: TGCGCCAGCAGCCAAGCTATTTCAGGGATGTCCTACAATGAGCAGTTCTTC.

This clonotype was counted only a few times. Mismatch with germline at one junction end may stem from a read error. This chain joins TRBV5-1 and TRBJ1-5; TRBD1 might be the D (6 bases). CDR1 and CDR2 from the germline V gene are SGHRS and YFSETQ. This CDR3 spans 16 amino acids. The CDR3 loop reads CASSLRQELSNQPRHF. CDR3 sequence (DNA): TGCGCCAGCAGCCTGAGACAGGAACTTAGCAATCAGCCCCGGCATTTT.

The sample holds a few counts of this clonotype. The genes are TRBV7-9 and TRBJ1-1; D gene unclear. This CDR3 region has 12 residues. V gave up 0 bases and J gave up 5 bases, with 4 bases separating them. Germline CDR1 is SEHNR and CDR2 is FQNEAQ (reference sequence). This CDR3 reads CASSLAWTEAFF. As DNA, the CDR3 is TGTGCCAGCAGCTTAGCCTGGACTGAAGCTTTCTTT. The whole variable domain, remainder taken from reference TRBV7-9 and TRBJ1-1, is DTGVSQNPRHKITKRGQNVTFRCDPISEHNRLYWYRQTLGQGPEFLTYFQNEAQLEKSRLLSDRFSAERPKGSFSTLEIQRTEQGDSAMYLCASSLAWTEAFFGQGTRLTVV.

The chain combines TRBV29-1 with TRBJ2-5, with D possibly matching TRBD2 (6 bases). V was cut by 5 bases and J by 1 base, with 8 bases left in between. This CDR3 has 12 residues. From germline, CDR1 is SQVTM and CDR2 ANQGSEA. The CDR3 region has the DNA TGCAGCGTTTCTAGCGCCCAAGAGACCCAGTACTTC. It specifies CSVSSAQETQYF.

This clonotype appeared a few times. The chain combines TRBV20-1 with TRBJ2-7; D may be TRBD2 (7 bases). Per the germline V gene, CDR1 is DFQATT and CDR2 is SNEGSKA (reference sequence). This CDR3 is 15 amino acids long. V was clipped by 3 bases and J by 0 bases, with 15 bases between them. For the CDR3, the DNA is TGCAGTGCTAGGGGGGCGGGAGTCTACTCCTACGAGCAGTACTTC. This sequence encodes CSARGAGVYSYEQYF.

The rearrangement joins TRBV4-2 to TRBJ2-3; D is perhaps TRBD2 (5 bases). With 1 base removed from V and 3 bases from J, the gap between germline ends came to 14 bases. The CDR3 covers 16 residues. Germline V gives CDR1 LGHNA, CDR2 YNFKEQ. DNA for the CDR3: TGTGCCAGCAGCCAAGGCCCCGGGATGGGAACAGATACGCAGTATTTT. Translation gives CASSQGPGMGTDTQYF.

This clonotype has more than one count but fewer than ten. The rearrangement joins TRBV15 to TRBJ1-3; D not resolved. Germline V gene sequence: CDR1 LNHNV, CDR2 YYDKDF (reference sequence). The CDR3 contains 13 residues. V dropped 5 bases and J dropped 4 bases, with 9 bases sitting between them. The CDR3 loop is CATSETKGNTIYF. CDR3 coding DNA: TGTGCCACCAGCGAGACAAAAGGAAACACCATATATTTT. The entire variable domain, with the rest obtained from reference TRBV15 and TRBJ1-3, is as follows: DAMVIQNPRYQVTQFGKPVTLSCSQTLNHNVMYWYQQKSSQAPKLLFHYYDKDFNNEADTPDNFQSRRPNTSFCFLDIRSPGLGDTAMYLCATSETKGNTIYFGEGSWLTVV.

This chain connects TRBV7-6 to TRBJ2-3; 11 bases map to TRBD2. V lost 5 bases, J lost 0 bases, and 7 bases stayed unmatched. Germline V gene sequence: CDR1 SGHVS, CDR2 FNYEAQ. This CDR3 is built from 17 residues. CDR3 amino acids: CASSRNIAGGSTDTQYF. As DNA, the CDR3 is TGTGCCAGCAGCCGGAACATAGCGGGAGGGAGCACAGATACGCAGTATTTT.

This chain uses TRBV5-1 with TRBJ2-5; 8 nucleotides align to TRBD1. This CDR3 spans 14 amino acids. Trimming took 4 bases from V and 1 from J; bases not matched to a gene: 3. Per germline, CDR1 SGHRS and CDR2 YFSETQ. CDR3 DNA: TGCGCCAGCAGCCCGGGACAGGTCCAAGAGACCCAGTACTTC. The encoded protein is CASSPGQVQETQYF.

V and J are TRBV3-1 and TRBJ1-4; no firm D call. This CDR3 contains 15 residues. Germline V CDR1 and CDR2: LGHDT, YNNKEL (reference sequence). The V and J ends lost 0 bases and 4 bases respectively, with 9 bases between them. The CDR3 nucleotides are TGTGCCAGCAGCCAAGATTATGGCAGTAATGAAAAACTGTTTTTT. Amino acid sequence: CASSQDYGSNEKLFF.

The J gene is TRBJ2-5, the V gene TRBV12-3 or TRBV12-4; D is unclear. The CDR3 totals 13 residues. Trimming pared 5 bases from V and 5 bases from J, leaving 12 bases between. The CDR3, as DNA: TGTGCCAGCAGTCCAGCTCCCAGGGAGACCCAGTACTTC. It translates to CASSPAPRETQYF.

CDR3 DNA sequence: TGCGCCAGCAGCTTACCACTAGCGGGAAGGACAGATACGCAGTATTTT. Protein product: CASSLPLAGRTDTQYF. The chain uses TRBV5-1 and TRBJ2-3; 10 nucleotides agree with TRBD2. There are 16 residues in the CDR3. V was clipped by 2 bases and J by 3 bases; unmatched bases: 6. Germline CDR1 and CDR2: SGHRS and YFSETQ. Looking up the rest from reference TRBV5-1 and TRBJ2-3 gives the full variable domain: KAGVTQTPRYLIKTRGQQVTLSCSPISGHRSVSWYQQTPGQGLQFLFEYFSETQRNKGNFPGRFSGRQFSNSRSEMNVSTLELGDSALYLCASSLPLAGRTDTQYFGPGTRLTVL.

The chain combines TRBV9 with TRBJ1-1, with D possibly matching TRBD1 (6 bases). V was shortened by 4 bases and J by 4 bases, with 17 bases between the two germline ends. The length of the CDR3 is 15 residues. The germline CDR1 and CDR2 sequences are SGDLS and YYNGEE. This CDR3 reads CASSPSGTGFTEAFF. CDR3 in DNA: TGTGCCAGCAGCCCCTCGGGAACAGGGTTCACTGAAGCTTTCTTT. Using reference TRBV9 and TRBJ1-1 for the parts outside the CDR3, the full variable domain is DSGVTQTPKHLITATGQRVTLRCSPRSGDLSVYWYQQSLDQGLQFLIQYYNGEERAKGNILERFSAQQFPDLHSELNLSSLELGDSALYFCASSPSGTGFTEAFFGQGTRLTVV.

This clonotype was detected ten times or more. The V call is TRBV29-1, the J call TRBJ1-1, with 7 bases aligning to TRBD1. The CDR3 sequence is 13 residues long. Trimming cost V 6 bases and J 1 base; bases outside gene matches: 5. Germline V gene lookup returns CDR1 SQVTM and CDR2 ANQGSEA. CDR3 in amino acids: CSVSGTENTEAFF. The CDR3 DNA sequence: TGCAGCGTCTCCGGGACAGAGAACACTGAAGCTTTCTTT.

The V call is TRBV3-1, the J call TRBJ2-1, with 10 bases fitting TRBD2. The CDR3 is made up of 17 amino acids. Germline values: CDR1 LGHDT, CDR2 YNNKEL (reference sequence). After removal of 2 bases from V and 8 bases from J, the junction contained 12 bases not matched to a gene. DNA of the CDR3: TGTGCCAGCAGCCAAAGCTTGACGGGACTAGCGTATGATGAGCAGTTCTTC. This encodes CASSQSLTGLAYDEQFF.

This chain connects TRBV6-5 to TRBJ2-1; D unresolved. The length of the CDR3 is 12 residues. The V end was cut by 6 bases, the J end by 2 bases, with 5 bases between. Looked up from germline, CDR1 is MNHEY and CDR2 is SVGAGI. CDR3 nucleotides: TGTGCCAGCAGGAGCGCCTACAATGAGCAGTTCTTC. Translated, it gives CASRSAYNEQFF.

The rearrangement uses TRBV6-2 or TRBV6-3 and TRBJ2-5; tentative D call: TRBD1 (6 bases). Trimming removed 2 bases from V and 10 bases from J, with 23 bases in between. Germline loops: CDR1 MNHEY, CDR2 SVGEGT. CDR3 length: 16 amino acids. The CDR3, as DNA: TGTGCCAGCAGTTACCTACCTGACAGGATTCTTGGCATCCAGTACTTC. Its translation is CASSYLPDRILGIQYF.

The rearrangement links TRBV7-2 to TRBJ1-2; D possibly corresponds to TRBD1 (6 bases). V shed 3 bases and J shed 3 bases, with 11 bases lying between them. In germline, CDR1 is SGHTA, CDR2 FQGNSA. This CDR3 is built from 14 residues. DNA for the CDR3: TGTGCCAGCAGCTTTGGACAGACCTACTATGGCTACACCTTC. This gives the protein CASSFGQTYYGYTF. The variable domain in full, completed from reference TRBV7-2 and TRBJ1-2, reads GAGVSQSPSNKVTEKGKDVELRCDPISGHTALYWYRQSLGQGLEFLIYFQGNSAPDKSGLPSDRFSAERTGGSVSTLTIQRTQQEDSAVYLCASSFGQTYYGYTFGSGTRLTVV.

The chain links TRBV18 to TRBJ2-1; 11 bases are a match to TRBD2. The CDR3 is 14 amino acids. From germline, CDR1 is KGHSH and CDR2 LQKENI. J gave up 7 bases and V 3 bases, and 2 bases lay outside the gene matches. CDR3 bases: TGTGCCAGCTCACCGGGACTAGCGGCGAATGAGCAGTTCTTC. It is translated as CASSPGLAANEQFF.

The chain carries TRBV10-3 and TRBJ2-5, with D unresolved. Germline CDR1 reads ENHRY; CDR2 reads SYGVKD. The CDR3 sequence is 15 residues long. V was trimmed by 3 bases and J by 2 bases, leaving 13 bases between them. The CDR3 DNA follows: TGTGCCATCAGTGACAAGGTCCCCACTCAAGAGACCCAGTACTTC. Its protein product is CAISDKVPTQETQYF.

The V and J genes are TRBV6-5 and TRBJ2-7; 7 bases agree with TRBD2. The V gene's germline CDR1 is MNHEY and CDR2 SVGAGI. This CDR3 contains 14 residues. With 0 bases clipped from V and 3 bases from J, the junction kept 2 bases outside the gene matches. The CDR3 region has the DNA TGTGCCAGCAGTTACTCGGCTAGCGGCTACGAGCAGTACTTC. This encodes CASSYSASGYEQYF.

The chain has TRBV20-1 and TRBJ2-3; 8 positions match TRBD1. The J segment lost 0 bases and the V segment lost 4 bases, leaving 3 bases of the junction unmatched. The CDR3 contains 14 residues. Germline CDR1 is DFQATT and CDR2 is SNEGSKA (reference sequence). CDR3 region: CSAIDRGSTDTQYF. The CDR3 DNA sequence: TGCAGTGCTATAGACAGGGGTAGCACAGATACGCAGTATTTT.

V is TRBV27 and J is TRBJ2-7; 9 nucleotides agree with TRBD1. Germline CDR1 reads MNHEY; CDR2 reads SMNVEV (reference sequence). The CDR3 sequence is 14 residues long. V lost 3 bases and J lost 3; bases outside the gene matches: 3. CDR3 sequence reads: CASSFATGGYEQYF. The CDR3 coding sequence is TGTGCCAGCAGTTTTGCGACAGGGGGCTACGAGCAGTACTTC.

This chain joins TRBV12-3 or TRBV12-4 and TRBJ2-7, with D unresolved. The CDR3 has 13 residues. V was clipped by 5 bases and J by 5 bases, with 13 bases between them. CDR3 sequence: CASSESRVHEQYF. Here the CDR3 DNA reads TGTGCCAGCAGTGAATCAAGGGTCCACGAGCAGTACTTC.

The CDR3 loop is CASSLEGGLFDQPQHF. CDR3 in DNA: TGCGCCAGCAGCTTGGAGGGGGGGCTCTTCGATCAGCCCCAGCATTTT. This chain links TRBV5-1 with TRBJ1-5; D possibly corresponds to TRBD1 (6 bases). Trimming shortened V by 0 bases and J by 5 bases, and 15 bases separated the two germline ends. This CDR3 region has 16 residues. Germline CDR1 SGHRS, CDR2 YFSETQ. Full variable domain (rest looked up from reference TRBV5-1 and TRBJ1-5): KAGVTQTPRYLIKTRGQQVTLSCSPISGHRSVSWYQQTPGQGLQFLFEYFSETQRNKGNFPGRFSGRQFSNSRSEMNVSTLELGDSALYLCASSLEGGLFDQPQHFGDGTRLSIL.

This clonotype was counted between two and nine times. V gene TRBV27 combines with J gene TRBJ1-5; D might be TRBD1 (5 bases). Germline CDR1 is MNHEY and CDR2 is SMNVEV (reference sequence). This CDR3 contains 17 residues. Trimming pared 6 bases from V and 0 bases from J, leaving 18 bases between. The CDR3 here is CASSLQGPLYSNQPQHF. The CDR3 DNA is TGTGCCAGCAGCCTGCAGGGTCCGCTCTATAGCAATCAGCCCCAGCATTTT.

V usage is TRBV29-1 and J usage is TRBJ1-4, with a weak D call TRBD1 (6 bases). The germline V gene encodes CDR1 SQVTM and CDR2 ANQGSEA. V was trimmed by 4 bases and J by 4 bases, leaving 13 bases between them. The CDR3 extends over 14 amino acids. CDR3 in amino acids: CSVAEGGNNEKLFF. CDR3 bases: TGCAGCGTTGCTGAGGGGGGTAATAATGAAAAACTGTTTTTT.

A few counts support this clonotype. CDR3 nucleotides: TGCAGTGCCGACTCCCCCGGGACGGGATCCGAGCAGTACTTC. It yields the protein CSADSPGTGSEQYF. The chain links TRBV20-1 to TRBJ2-7, with D possibly called TRBD1 or TRBD2 (5 bases each). CDR1 DFQATT and CDR2 SNEGSKA come from the germline V gene (reference sequence). Trimming took off 6 bases at V and 6 bases at J, with 21 bases between the two ends. There are 14 residues in the CDR3.

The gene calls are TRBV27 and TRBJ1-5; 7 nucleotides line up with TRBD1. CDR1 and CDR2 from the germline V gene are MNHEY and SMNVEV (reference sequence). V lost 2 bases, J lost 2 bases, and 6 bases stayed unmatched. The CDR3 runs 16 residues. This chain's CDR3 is CASSLGPGQGNQPQHF. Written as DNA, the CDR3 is TGTGCCAGCAGTTTAGGGCCTGGACAGGGCAATCAGCCCCAGCATTTT.

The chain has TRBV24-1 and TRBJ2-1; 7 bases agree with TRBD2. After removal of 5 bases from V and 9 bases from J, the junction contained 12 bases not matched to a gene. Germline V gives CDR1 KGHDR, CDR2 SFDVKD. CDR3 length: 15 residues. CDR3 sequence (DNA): TGTGCCACCAGTGGGAAGGGGCGGGAGATTGGTGAGCAGTTCTTC. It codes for CATSGKGREIGEQFF.